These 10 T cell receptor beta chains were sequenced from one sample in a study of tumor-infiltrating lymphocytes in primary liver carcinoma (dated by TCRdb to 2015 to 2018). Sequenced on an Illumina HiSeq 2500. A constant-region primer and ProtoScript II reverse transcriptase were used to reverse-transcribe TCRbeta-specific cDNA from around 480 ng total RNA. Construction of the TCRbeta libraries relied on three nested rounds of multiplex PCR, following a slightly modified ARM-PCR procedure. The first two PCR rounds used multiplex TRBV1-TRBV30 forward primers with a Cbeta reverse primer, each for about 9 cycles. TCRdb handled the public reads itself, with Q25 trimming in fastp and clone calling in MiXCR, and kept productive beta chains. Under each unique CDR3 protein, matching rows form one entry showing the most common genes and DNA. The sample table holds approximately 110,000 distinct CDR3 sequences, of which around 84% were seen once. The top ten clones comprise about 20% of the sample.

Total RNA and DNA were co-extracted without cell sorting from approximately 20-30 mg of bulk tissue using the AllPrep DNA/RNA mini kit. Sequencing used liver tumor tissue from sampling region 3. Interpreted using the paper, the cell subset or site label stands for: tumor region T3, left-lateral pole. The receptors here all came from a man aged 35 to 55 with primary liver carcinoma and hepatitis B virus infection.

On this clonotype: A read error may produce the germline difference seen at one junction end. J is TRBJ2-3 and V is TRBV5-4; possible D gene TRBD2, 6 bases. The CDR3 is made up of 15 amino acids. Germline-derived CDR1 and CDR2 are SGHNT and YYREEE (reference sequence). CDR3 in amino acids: CASRVVGLRSDTQCF. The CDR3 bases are TGTGCCAGCAGGGTAGTGGGACTTCGCAGTGATACGCAGTGTTTT.

CDR3 loop: CASSVEDGDYNEQFF. CDR3 DNA sequence: TGTGCCAGCAGCGTAGAAGACGGAGACTACAATGAGCAGTTCTTC. This sequence joins TRBV9 and TRBJ2-1, with D hard to call. CDR1 and CDR2 from the germline V gene are SGDLS and YYNGEE. The CDR3 consists of 15 residues. Trimming took off 0 bases at V and 3 bases at J, with 10 bases between the two ends.

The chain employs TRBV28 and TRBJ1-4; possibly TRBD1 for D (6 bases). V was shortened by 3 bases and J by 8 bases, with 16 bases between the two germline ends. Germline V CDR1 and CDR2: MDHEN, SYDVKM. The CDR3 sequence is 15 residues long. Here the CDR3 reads CASSFAGAGGEKLFF. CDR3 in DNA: TGTGCCAGCAGTTTCGCCGGGGCCGGGGGCGAAAAACTGTTTTTT.

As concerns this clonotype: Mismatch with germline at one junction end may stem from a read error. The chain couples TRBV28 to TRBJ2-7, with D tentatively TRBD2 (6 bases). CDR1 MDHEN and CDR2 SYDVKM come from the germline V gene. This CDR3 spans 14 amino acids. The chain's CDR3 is CTSSRGGNSYEQYF. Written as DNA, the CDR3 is TGTACCAGCAGTAGGGGCGGGAACTCCTACGAGCAGTACTTC.

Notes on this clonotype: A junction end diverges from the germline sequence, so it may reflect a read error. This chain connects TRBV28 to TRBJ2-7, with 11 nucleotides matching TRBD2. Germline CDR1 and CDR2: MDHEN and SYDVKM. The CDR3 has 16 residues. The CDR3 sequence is CASSLRTSGLSYEQYF. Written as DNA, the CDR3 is TGTGCCAGCAGCCTAAGGACTAGCGGGCTTTCCTACGAGCAGTATTTC.

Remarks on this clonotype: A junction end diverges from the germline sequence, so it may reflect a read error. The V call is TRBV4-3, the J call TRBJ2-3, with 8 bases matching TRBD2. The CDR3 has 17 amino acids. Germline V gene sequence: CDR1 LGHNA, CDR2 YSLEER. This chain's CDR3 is CASGQDTEAGGTGTQYF. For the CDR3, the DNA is TGCGCCAGCGGCCAGGATACCGAGGCGGGAGGAACAGGTACGCAGTATTTT.

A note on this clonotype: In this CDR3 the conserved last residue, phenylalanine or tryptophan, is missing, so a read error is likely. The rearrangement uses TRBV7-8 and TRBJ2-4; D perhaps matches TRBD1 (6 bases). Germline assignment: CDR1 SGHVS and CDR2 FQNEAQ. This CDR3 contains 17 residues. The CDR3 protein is CANSPLSRGLAKNIQYL. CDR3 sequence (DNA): TGTGCCAACAGCCCCCTTTCCAGGGGATTAGCCAAAAACATTCAGTACCTC.

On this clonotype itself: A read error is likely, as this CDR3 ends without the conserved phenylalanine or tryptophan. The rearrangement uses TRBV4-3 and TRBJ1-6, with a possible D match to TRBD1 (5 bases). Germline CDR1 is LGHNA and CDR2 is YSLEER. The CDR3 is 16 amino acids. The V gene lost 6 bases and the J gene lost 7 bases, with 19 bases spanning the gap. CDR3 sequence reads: CASSSWDRGRNSPLHI. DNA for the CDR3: TGCGCCAGCAGTTCCTGGGATAGGGGAAGGAATTCACCCCTCCACATT.

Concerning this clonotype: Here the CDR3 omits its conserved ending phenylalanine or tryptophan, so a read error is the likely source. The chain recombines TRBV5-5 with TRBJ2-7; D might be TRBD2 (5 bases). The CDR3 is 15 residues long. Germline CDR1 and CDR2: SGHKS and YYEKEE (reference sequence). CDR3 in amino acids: CTSSPAAVPLSEQYL. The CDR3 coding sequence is TGTACCAGCAGCCCAGCGGCAGTTCCCCTCTCCGAGCAGTACCTC.

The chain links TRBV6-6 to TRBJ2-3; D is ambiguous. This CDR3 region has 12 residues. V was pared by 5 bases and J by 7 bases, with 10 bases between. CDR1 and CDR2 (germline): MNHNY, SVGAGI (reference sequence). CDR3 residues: CASSPTDNTQYF. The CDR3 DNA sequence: TGTGCCAGCAGTCCCACGGATAATACGCAGTATTTT.